Presented here are 30 T cell receptor beta chains from one specimen sequenced in a study of blood T cell repertoires in COVID-19. Sequenced by immunoSEQ multiplex PCR; TCRdb stores in-frame clones only, minus some. The sample consists of under 75,000 clones, roughly 90% of them appearing once. The sample was peripheral blood. Source of these receptors: a man aged 25 to 40 with acute or convalescent COVID-19.

The chain has TRBV7-2 and TRBJ2-4, with 9 nucleotides matching TRBD1. Germline CDR1 and CDR2: SGHTA and FQGNSA. The CDR3 extends over 19 amino acids. The junction had 14 bases not matched to a gene; V was cut back by 5 bases and J by 0 bases. The CDR3 DNA sequence: TGTGCCAGCAGCCCAACCGGGACAGGGACATACCTAGCCAAAAACATTCAGTACTTC. Translation: CASSPTGTGTYLAKNIQYF.

The rearrangement joins TRBV7-8 to TRBJ1-1; no clear D gene. Trimming took 5 bases from V and 4 from J, leaving 14 bases between them. The CDR3 spans 14 residues. The V gene's germline CDR1 is SGHVS and CDR2 FQNEAQ. For the CDR3, the DNA is TGTGCCAGCAGCCCCATCCTTTCGAGCACTGAAGCTTTCTTT. Protein: CASSPILSSTEAFF.

The V gene is TRBV18, the J gene TRBJ2-1, with a weak D call TRBD1 (5 bases). This CDR3 spans 15 amino acids. V lost 2 bases, J lost 3 bases, and 11 bases lay in between. Germline CDR1 reads KGHSH; CDR2 reads LQKENI. The CDR3 DNA is TGTGCCAGCTCACCAGGGTGGCAGGGCTACAATGAGCAGTTCTTC. This encodes CASSPGWQGYNEQFF.

The chain links TRBV2 to TRBJ1-4; 9 bases are a match to TRBD1. From germline, CDR1 is SNHLY and CDR2 FYNNEI. The V segment lost 11 bases and the J segment 5 bases; nucleotides outside the gene matches: 6. The CDR3 is 13 amino acids. CDR3 coding DNA: TGTGCCGTACAGACAGGGGGGAATGAAAAACTGTTTTTT. Amino acid sequence: CAVQTGGNEKLFF.

This chain links TRBV3-1 (or the pseudogene TRBV3-2) with TRBJ1-6, with D hard to call. The ends were cut back, 4 bases at V and 7 bases at J, with 8 bases in the middle. The CDR3 is 13 amino acids. Germline values: CDR1 LGHDT, CDR2 YNNKEL (reference sequence). The CDR3 loop is CASSPQANSPLHF. DNA for the CDR3: TGTGCCAGCAGCCCGCAGGCCAATTCACCCCTCCACTTT.

This clone was observed a handful of times. The J gene is TRBJ2-3, the V gene TRBV24-1, with 10 bases lining up with TRBD2. Germline trimming cut 4 bases from V and 2 bases from J; bases unmatched to any gene: 5. CDR3 length: 16 residues. The germline CDR1 and CDR2 sequences are KGHDR and SFDVKD. In nucleotides, the CDR3 is TGTGCCACCAGTGAGGTAGCGGGGGGATACACAGATACGCAGTATTTT. It codes for CATSEVAGGYTDTQYF.

For this clone: The same CDR3 can be traced to other DNA sequences in this sample. V is TRBV2 and J is TRBJ2-1; D is perhaps TRBD1 (6 bases). Germline CDR1 and CDR2: SNHLY and FYNNEI. The V end lost 1 base, the J end lost 5 bases, and 12 bases lay between the germline ends. This CDR3 is built from 15 residues. CDR3 region: CASSEEGGPNNEQFF. The CDR3 DNA reads TGTGCCAGCAGTGAAGAAGGGGGACCCAACAATGAGCAGTTCTTC.

V gene TRBV6-5 combines with J gene TRBJ2-7, with D unclear. The CDR3 totals 11 residues. Germline assignment: CDR1 MNHEY and CDR2 SVGAGI. V was cut by 6 bases and J by 4 bases, with 7 bases left in between. The CDR3 nucleotides read TGTGCCAGCAGGGGCCTATACGAGCAGTACTTC. It translates to CASRGLYEQYF.

The chain joins TRBV5-1 to TRBJ1-4, with 10 bases lining up with TRBD1. The CDR3 runs 16 residues. The germline gives CDR1 SGHRS, CDR2 YFSETQ. With 4 bases clipped from V and 0 bases from J, the junction kept 3 bases outside the gene matches. The CDR3 protein is CASSAGQGATNEKLFF. The CDR3 DNA follows: TGCGCCAGCAGCGCAGGACAGGGGGCAACTAATGAAAAACTGTTTTTT.

The rearrangement uses TRBV4-2 and TRBJ2-7; 7 nucleotides line up with TRBD2. Germline V gives CDR1 LGHNA, CDR2 YNFKEQ. This CDR3 contains 17 residues. The V segment lost 4 bases and the J segment 5 bases; nucleotides outside the gene matches: 17. CDR3 in DNA: TGTGCCAGCAGCCCGGTGGGAGGGGAGACCCCAGTGGACGAGCAGTACTTC. This gives the protein CASSPVGGETPVDEQYF.

The rearrangement uses TRBV2 and TRBJ1-1, with 7 positions matching TRBD1. Germline trimming cut 0 bases from V and 6 bases from J; bases unmatched to any gene: 13. This CDR3 is built from 17 residues. Germline CDR1 reads SNHLY; CDR2 reads FYNNEI. The CDR3 DNA sequence: TGTGCCAGCAGTGAAGCCGGGCAGGGGGATTCGGGGTCTGAAGCTTTCTTT. It codes for CASSEAGQGDSGSEAFF.

The chain recombines TRBV6-2 or TRBV6-3 with TRBJ2-7; 10 bases line up with TRBD1. Looked up from germline, CDR1 is MNHEY and CDR2 is SVGEGT. Unmatched junction bases numbered 7, after V lost 4 bases and J lost 4 bases. This CDR3 has 15 amino acids. The CDR3 reads CASSFGRTGGYEQYF. CDR3 DNA: TGTGCCAGCAGTTTCGGCAGGACAGGGGGATACGAGCAGTACTTC.

This clone was found once. This sequence joins TRBV2 and TRBJ1-1; TRBD1 is a possible D gene (5 bases). Germline V lookup: CDR1 SNHLY, CDR2 FYNNEI. V lost 6 bases to trimming and J lost 0 bases, with 8 bases between them. The CDR3 length is 13 residues. The CDR3 DNA reads TGTGCCAGCAGCGTACAGGTGAACACTGAAGCTTTCTTT. Encoded protein: CASSVQVNTEAFF.

The chain links TRBV4-1 to TRBJ1-1, with a possible D match to TRBD1 (6 bases). The V end was cut by 1 base, the J end by 4 bases, with 10 bases between. The CDR3 covers 14 residues. Looked up from germline, CDR1 is MGHRA and CDR2 is YSYEKL. This chain's CDR3 is CASSQGTGSTEAFF. CDR3 sequence (DNA): TGCGCCAGCAGCCAAGGAACAGGGAGCACTGAAGCTTTCTTT.

The chain links TRBV9 to TRBJ2-2; 9 bases match TRBD2. Trimming at V came to 2 bases and at J to 7 bases, leaving 6 bases not matched to a gene. Germline CDR1 is SGDLS and CDR2 is YYNGEE. The CDR3 spans 15 residues. The CDR3 nucleotides read TGTGCCAGCAGCGTTCGAAGCGGGGGGTACGGGGAGCTGTTTTTT. Translation gives CASSVRSGGYGELFF.

Turning to this clone: A junction end diverges from the germline sequence, so it may reflect a read error. The genes are TRBV6-5 and TRBJ1-2, with D possibly TRBD1 on 6 matching bases. Germline CDR1 is MNHEY and CDR2 is SVGAGI. The length of the CDR3 is 15 residues. CDR3 in amino acids: CASTSGVRGYFGYTF. The CDR3 nucleotides are TGTGCCAGCACCTCAGGGGTCAGGGGCTATTTTGGCTACACTTTC.

The chain combines TRBV6-5 with TRBJ1-1; D gene uncertain. V lost 5 bases and J 3 bases, leaving 13 bases between the germline ends. The CDR3 is 14 amino acids. Germline values: CDR1 MNHEY, CDR2 SVGAGI. CDR3 residues: CASSRGKAHTEAFF. DNA of the CDR3: TGTGCCAGCAGTCGGGGAAAGGCTCACACTGAAGCTTTCTTT.

This rearrangement joins TRBV4-1 to TRBJ1-1; possible D gene TRBD1, 5 bases. The CDR3 spans 15 residues. From germline, CDR1 is MGHRA and CDR2 YSYEKL. Trimming removed 0 bases at V and 5 bases at J, with 13 bases between. CDR3: CASSQDGQGWTEAFF. DNA for the CDR3: TGCGCCAGCAGCCAAGATGGTCAGGGTTGGACTGAAGCTTTCTTT.

V is TRBV11-1 and J is TRBJ2-5; TRBD1 matches 10 bases. There are 15 residues in the CDR3. Germline CDR1 reads SGHAT; CDR2 reads FQDESV (reference sequence). Trimming at V came to 3 bases and at J to 2 bases, leaving 3 bases not matched to a gene. DNA of the CDR3: TGTGCCAGCAGCTTGATGGGACAGGGGCAAGAGACCCAGTACTTC. Protein: CASSLMGQGQETQYF.

V gene TRBV21-1 combines with J gene TRBJ2-7; the D call of TRBD1 is as the table states it, not checked on the DNA. TRBV21-1 is a pseudogene locus. This CDR3 has 14 residues. This CDR3 is CASSSKGRGGEQYV. DNA for the CDR3: TGTGCCAGCAGCTCAAAGGGTAGGGGTGGCGAGCAGTACGTC.

The rearrangement joins TRBV18 to TRBJ2-5, with D maybe TRBD1 (6 bases). CDR1 and CDR2 (germline): KGHSH, LQKENI. Trimming cost V 3 bases and J 1 base, with 9 bases left between them. This CDR3 spans 14 amino acids. The CDR3 loop reads CASSPQGPQETQYF. CDR3 in DNA: TGTGCCAGCTCACCTCAGGGGCCCCAAGAGACCCAGTACTTC.

The rearrangement links TRBV19 to TRBJ2-2; 8 bases agree with TRBD1. Trimming took 3 bases from V and 2 from J; bases not matched to a gene: 8. CDR3 length: 17 residues. Looked up from germline, CDR1 is LNHDA and CDR2 is SQIVND (reference sequence). The CDR3 reads CASSILRQGANTGELFF. CDR3 DNA sequence: TGTGCCAGTAGTATTTTAAGGCAGGGGGCAAACACCGGGGAGCTGTTTTTT. The entire variable domain, with the rest obtained from reference TRBV19 and TRBJ2-2, is as follows: DGGITQSPKYLFRKEGQNVTLSCEQNLNHDAMYWYRQDPGQGLRLIYYSQIVNDFQKGDIAEGYSVSREKKESFPLTVTSAQKNPTAFYLCASSILRQGANTGELFFGEGSRLTVL.

For the CDR3, the DNA is TGTGCCAGCAGCCCCGGACTAGCGGGGGGAATTGGTCTAGATACGCAGTATTTT. Amino acid sequence: CASSPGLAGGIGLDTQYF. V is TRBV5-4 and J is TRBJ2-3, with 14 nucleotides matching TRBD2. This CDR3 contains 18 residues. The ends lost 4 bases at V and 5 bases at J; junction bases unmatched: 12. Germline V gene lookup returns CDR1 SGHNT and CDR2 YYREEE (reference sequence). The entire variable domain, with the rest obtained from reference TRBV5-4 and TRBJ2-3, is as follows: ETGVTQSPTHLIKTRGQQVTLRCSSQSGHNTVSWYQQALGQGPQFIFQYYREEENGRGNFPPRFSGLQFPNYSSELNVNALELDDSALYLCASSPGLAGGIGLDTQYFGPGTRLTVL.

This clone was recorded only once. The rearrangement links TRBV5-4 to TRBJ2-3; 16 bases align to TRBD2. The V gene end was trimmed by 3 bases and the J gene end by 2 bases; junction bases not matched to a gene: 3. CDR1 is SGHNT, CDR2 YYREEE, per germline (reference sequence). The CDR3 has 17 residues. In DNA, the CDR3 is TGTGCCAGCAGCTCGGGACTAGCGGGGGGGAACACAGATACGCAGTATTTT. The encoded protein is CASSSGLAGGNTDTQYF. Together with reference TRBV5-4 and TRBJ2-3, the CDR3 gives the full variable domain: ETGVTQSPTHLIKTRGQQVTLRCSSQSGHNTVSWYQQALGQGPQFIFQYYREEENGRGNFPPRFSGLQFPNYSSELNVNALELDDSALYLCASSSGLAGGNTDTQYFGPGTRLTVL.

The chain uses TRBV28 and TRBJ2-7; 9 bases align to TRBD1. The V gene end was trimmed by 4 bases and the J gene end by 4 bases; junction bases not matched to a gene: 5. From germline, CDR1 is MDHEN and CDR2 SYDVKM. The CDR3 sequence is 14 residues long. CDR3 coding DNA: TGTGCCAGCAGTTCGCCGGGACAGGGATACGAGCAGTACGTC. Amino acids: CASSSPGQGYEQYV.

V gene TRBV2 combines with J gene TRBJ2-1, with TRBD1 matching over 8 bases. CDR1 is SNHLY, CDR2 FYNNEI, per germline. V lost 4 bases and J lost 7; bases outside the gene matches: 6. The length of the CDR3 is 14 residues. The CDR3 DNA sequence: TGTGCCAGCAGTGGTCGGACAGGGTGGAATGAGCAGTTCTTC. This codes for CASSGRTGWNEQFF.

This clone has only one observation. This chain links TRBV6-5 with TRBJ2-5, with a weak D call TRBD2 (5 bases). CDR3 length: 14 residues. The germline V gene has CDR1 MNHEY and CDR2 SVGAGI. The ends were cut back, 2 bases at V and 4 bases at J, with 11 bases in the middle. The CDR3 DNA follows: TGTGCCAGCAGTTACGTCGGGGATGGAGAGACCCAGTACTTC. Translating gives CASSYVGDGETQYF.

This chain connects TRBV10-3 to TRBJ2-3; D is uncertain. This CDR3 has 13 amino acids. Trimming shortened V by 2 bases and J by 4 bases, and 7 bases separated the two germline ends. Germline assignment: CDR1 ENHRY and CDR2 SYGVKD. The CDR3 DNA reads TGTGCCATCAGTGAGGGTGGGCCAGATACGCAGTATTTT. It translates to CAISEGGPDTQYF.

On this clone: The junction shows a germline mismatch at one end, possibly a read error. The V and J genes are TRBV7-7 and TRBJ2-1, with D possibly TRBD2 on 6 matching bases. CDR3 length equals 15 residues. Germline V lookup: CDR1 SSHAT, CDR2 FNYEAQ (reference sequence). CDR3 residues: CASSLAAGSYNEQFF. In DNA, the CDR3 is TGTGCTAGCAGCTTAGCGGCGGGTTCCTACAATGAGCAGTTCTTC.

V and J are TRBV5-4 and TRBJ2-1, with D perhaps TRBD2 (5 bases). The germline V and J ends were trimmed by 4 bases and 5 bases, with 19 bases remaining between them. CDR3 length equals 16 residues. The germline gives CDR1 SGHNT, CDR2 YYREEE (reference sequence). The CDR3 sequence: CASSRDYIARDNEQFF. The CDR3 DNA reads as TGTGCCAGCAGCCGAGACTACATAGCAAGGGACAATGAGCAGTTCTTC. Variable domain in full (rest from reference TRBV5-4 and TRBJ2-1): ETGVTQSPTHLIKTRGQQVTLRCSSQSGHNTVSWYQQALGQGPQFIFQYYREEENGRGNFPPRFSGLQFPNYSSELNVNALELDDSALYLCASSRDYIARDNEQFFGPGTRLTVL.